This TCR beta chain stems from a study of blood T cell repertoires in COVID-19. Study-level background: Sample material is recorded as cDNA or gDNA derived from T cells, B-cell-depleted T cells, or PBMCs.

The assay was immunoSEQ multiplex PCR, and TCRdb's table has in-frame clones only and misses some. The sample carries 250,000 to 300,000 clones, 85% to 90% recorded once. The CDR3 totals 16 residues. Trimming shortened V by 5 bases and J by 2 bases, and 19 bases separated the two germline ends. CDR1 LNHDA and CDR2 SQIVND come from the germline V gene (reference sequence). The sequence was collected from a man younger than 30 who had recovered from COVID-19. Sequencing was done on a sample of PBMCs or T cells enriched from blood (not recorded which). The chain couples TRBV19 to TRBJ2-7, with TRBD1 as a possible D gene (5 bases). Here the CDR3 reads CASSPRLGDRTYEQYF. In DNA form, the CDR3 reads TGTGCCAGTAGTCCCCGGTTAGGGGATAGGACCTACGAGCAGTACTTC.